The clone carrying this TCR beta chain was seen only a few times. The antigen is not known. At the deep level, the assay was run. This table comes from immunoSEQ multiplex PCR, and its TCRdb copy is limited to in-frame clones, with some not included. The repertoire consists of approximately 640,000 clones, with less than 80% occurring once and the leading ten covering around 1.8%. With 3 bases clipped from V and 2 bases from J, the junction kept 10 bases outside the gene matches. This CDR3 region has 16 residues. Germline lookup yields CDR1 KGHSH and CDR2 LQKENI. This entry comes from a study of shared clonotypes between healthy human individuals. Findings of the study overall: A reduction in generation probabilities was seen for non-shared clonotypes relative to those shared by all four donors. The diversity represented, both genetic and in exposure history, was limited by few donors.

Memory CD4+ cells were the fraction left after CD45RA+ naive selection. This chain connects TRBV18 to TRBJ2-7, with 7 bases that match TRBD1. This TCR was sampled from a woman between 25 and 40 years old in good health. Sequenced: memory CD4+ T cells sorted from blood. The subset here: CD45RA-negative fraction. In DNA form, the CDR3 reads TGTGCCAGCTCACCCCAAACGGGACAGAGTCCCTACGAGCAGTACTTC. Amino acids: CASSPQTGQSPYEQYF.